The 18 T cell receptor beta chains given below trace back to one sample, sequenced in a study of blood T cell repertoires in COVID-19. Sequencing was performed with immunoSEQ multiplex PCR; in TCRdb, only in-frame clones are kept and a portion is missing. The sample records 200,000 to 250,000 clones, about 85% being singletons. Sequenced sample: PBMCs or T cells enriched from blood (not recorded which). These receptors originate from a man aged 25 to 40 who had recovered from COVID-19.

This clone showed up just once. The rearrangement uses TRBV7-2 and TRBJ1-5; TRBD1 aligns across 7 bases. The CDR3 spans 15 residues. The V gene's germline CDR1 is SGHTA and CDR2 FQGNSA. With V trimmed by 1 base and J by 4 bases, 4 bases remained unmatched. CDR3: CASSLDQGGNQPQHF. The CDR3 DNA sequence: TGTGCCAGCAGCTTAGACCAGGGGGGTAATCAGCCCCAGCATTTT.

The table lists this clone with a count of one. The chain recombines TRBV4-2 with TRBJ2-3; TRBD2 agrees at 8 bases. The CDR3 runs to 15 residues. Germline V CDR1 and CDR2: LGHNA, YNFKEQ. V was clipped by 2 bases and J by 5 bases; unmatched bases: 6. CDR3 residues: CASSQLTGGLDTQYF. CDR3 DNA: TGTGCCAGCAGCCAACTTACGGGGGGGTTAGATACGCAGTATTTT.

CDR3 sequence reads: CASSLEGQGADEQYF. CDR3 bases: TGCGCCAGCAGCTTGGAGGGACAAGGGGCTGACGAGCAGTACTTC. The rearrangement uses TRBV5-1 and TRBJ2-7; weak D call: TRBD1 (6 bases). Germline values: CDR1 SGHRS, CDR2 YFSETQ. V dropped 0 bases and J dropped 5 bases, with 15 bases sitting between them. The CDR3 loop spans 15 amino acids.

The rearrangement joins TRBV2 to TRBJ1-6, with D possibly being TRBD1 (6 bases). The germline gives CDR1 SNHLY, CDR2 FYNNEI. This CDR3 region has 14 residues. V lost 11 bases and J lost 0, with 11 bases in between. In nucleotides, the CDR3 is TGTGCCGGAGGACAGAGCTCCTATAATTCACCCCTCCACTTT. Amino acids: CAGGQSSYNSPLHF.

By proportion, this clone is medium-sized (0.01 to 0.1%). The chain links TRBV4-3 to TRBJ2-7; perhaps TRBD2 as D (6 bases). Trimming pared 0 bases from V and 7 bases from J, leaving 13 bases between. The CDR3 consists of 14 residues. Germline loops: CDR1 LGHNA, CDR2 YSLEER. CDR3 nucleotide sequence: TGCGCCAGCAGCCAAGAAGCAACTAGCCAAGAGCAGTACTTC. The encoded protein is CASSQEATSQEQYF.

J is TRBJ2-1 and V is TRBV11-3, with D uncertain. V was cut by 5 bases and J by 0 bases, with 8 bases left in between. This CDR3 contains 14 residues. The germline CDR1 and CDR2 sequences are SGHNT and YENEEA. DNA of the CDR3: TGTGCCAGCAGCGAAGCGTCCTCCTACAATGAGCAGTTCTTC. As protein: CASSEASSYNEQFF.

This clone was recorded once. The rearrangement links TRBV10-2 to TRBJ2-3, with 8 bases matching TRBD1. The CDR3 sequence is 13 residues long. Germline CDR1 is WSHSY and CDR2 is SAAADI. V lost 4 bases, J lost 6 bases, and 3 bases stayed unmatched. For the CDR3, the DNA is TGCGCCAGCAGTGGGACAGGGTCGGATACGCAGTATTTT. Translating it yields CASSGTGSDTQYF.

The CDR3 sequence: CASSLVGGELFF. The CDR3 bases are TGTGCCAGCAGCTTAGTCGGCGGGGAGCTGTTTTTT. The genes are TRBV11-2 and TRBJ2-2; D remains ambiguous. The CDR3 extends over 12 amino acids. Germline V CDR1 and CDR2: SGHAT, FQNNGV. The germline V and J ends were trimmed by 1 base and 7 bases, with 4 bases remaining between them.

The rearrangement joins TRBV7-6 to TRBJ2-7; 8 bases are shared with TRBD2. The CDR3 is 15 residues long. From germline, CDR1 is SGHVS and CDR2 FNYEAQ. The ends lost 1 base at V and 3 bases at J; junction bases unmatched: 5. The CDR3 region has the DNA TGTGCCAGCAGCTTAGAGGGGACTAGGCACTACGAGCAGTACTTC. Translation: CASSLEGTRHYEQYF.

The rearrangement uses TRBV30 and TRBJ1-6; D gene unclear. CDR1 GTSNPN and CDR2 SVGIG come from the germline V gene (reference sequence). CDR3 length equals 13 residues. Trimming shortened V by 5 bases and J by 6 bases, and 11 bases separated the two germline ends. CDR3 protein: CAWQYILNSPLHF. The CDR3 DNA reads as TGTGCCTGGCAGTATATCCTTAATTCACCCCTCCACTTT.

This rearrangement joins TRBV11-2 to TRBJ1-5; 7 bases map to TRBD1. CDR1 and CDR2 from the germline V gene are SGHAT and FQNNGV. The CDR3 consists of 14 residues. V gave up 6 bases and J gave up 9 bases; unmatched junction bases: 11. The DNA for the CDR3 is TGTGCCAGCAGTTCACAGGGGCGCCGAGCGCCCCAGCATTTT. It yields the protein CASSSQGRRAPQHF.

The J gene is TRBJ1-2, the V gene TRBV25-1, with no clear D. Germline V gene lookup returns CDR1 MGHDK and CDR2 SYGVNS. With 4 bases removed from V and 6 bases from J, the gap between germline ends came to 15 bases. CDR3 length equals 14 residues. In nucleotides, the CDR3 is TGTGCCAGCAGTGGGAGGAGCGGGCGGGATGGCTACACCTTC. It yields the protein CASSGRSGRDGYTF.

The chain joins TRBV7-2 to TRBJ1-5; 7 positions agree with TRBD1. Trimming cost V 5 bases and J 3 bases; bases outside gene matches: 10. Germline CDR1 SGHTA, CDR2 FQGNSA. CDR3 length: 16 residues. The CDR3 DNA is TGTGCCAGCAGCCTATCGACAGGGACGCCCAATCAGCCCCAGCATTTT. This encodes CASSLSTGTPNQPQHF. The full variable domain, rest sourced from reference TRBV7-2 and TRBJ1-5, is GAGVSQSPSNKVTEKGKDVELRCDPISGHTALYWYRQSLGQGLEFLIYFQGNSAPDKSGLPSDRFSAERTGGSVSTLTIQRTQQEDSAVYLCASSLSTGTPNQPQHFGDGTRLSIL.

The gene calls are TRBV27 and TRBJ2-7; weak D call: TRBD2 (5 bases). Trimming took 8 bases from V and 0 from J, leaving 11 bases between them. This CDR3 comprises 13 residues. CDR1 is MNHEY and CDR2 is SMNVEV in the germline V gene (reference sequence). The CDR3 sequence: CASSRGHSYEQYF. The CDR3, as DNA: TGTGCCAGCTCTCGGGGTCACTCCTACGAGCAGTACTTC.

The rearrangement joins TRBV18 to TRBJ2-5; 14 bases fit TRBD2. The CDR3 is made up of 17 amino acids. J was trimmed by 5 bases and V by 3 bases; bases with no gene match: 8. In germline, CDR1 is KGHSH, CDR2 LQKENI. This CDR3 is CASSPGLAGVLLETQYF. DNA of the CDR3: TGTGCCAGCTCACCGGGACTAGCGGGAGTTCTACTGGAGACCCAGTACTTC.

The gene calls are TRBV28 and TRBJ1-5; possible D gene TRBD1, 5 bases. Per germline, CDR1 MDHEN and CDR2 SYDVKM. Trimming removed 6 bases at V and 7 bases at J, with 19 bases between. The CDR3 is 15 amino acids. For the CDR3, the DNA is TGTGCCAGCAGCCTACAGGTAGGGTATGGCCAGCCCCAGCATTTT. Translated: CASSLQVGYGQPQHF.

The chain employs TRBV13 and TRBJ2-1; 10 bases fit TRBD1. The V gene end was trimmed by 5 bases and the J gene end by 7 bases; junction bases not matched to a gene: 2. Germline CDR1 is PRHDT and CDR2 is FYEKMQ (reference sequence). The CDR3 contains 13 residues. The CDR3 sequence: CASSTGQGNEQFF. CDR3 bases: TGTGCCAGCAGCACGGGACAGGGGAATGAGCAGTTCTTC.

The CDR3 bases are TGTGCCAGCAGTGGGAGGGTTGAAGGCTACACCTTC. This encodes CASSGRVEGYTF. V gene TRBV2 combines with J gene TRBJ1-2; D not resolved. V shed 4 bases and J shed 8 bases, with 11 bases lying between them. Germline loops: CDR1 SNHLY, CDR2 FYNNEI. The length of the CDR3 is 12 residues.